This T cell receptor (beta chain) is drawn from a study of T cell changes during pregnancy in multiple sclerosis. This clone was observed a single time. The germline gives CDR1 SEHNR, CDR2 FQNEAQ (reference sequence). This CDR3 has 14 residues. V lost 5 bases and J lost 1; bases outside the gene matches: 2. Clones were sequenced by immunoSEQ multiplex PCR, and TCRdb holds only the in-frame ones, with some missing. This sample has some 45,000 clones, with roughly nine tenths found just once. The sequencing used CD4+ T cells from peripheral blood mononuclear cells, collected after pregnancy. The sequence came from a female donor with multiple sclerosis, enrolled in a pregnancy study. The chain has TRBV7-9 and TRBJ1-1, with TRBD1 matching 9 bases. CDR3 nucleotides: TGTGCCAGCAGCGAACAGGGGGCGAACACTGAAGCTTTCTTT. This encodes CASSEQGANTEAFF.